This is a list of T cell receptor beta chains from one sample in a study of shared clonotypes between healthy human individuals. Assay: immunoSEQ multiplex PCR; the TCRdb copy retains only in-frame clones and omits some. The table lists under 850,000 clones, approximately 72% of them singletons. Sequencing was performed on memory CD4+ T cells sorted from blood. These receptors originate from a young woman in good health. The CDR3 runs from the conserved cysteine through the conserved F or W. The order of the fields is D gene, V gene, clone size, J gene, CDR3 protein. The D gene is left open where the match is weak. Part of the rows lack a size; the others show once, few, many or a class for expanded clones.

>.|TRBV30|many|TRBJ1-3
CAWGVSSGNTIYF
>.|TRBV29-1|.|TRBJ1-1
CSVGGLMNTEAFF
>TRBD1|TRBV6-1|few|TRBJ2-7
CASSSRDRGLAPEF
>.|TRBV5-1|.|TRBJ2-4
CASSLEPARLAKNIQYF
>.|TRBV28|few|TRBJ2-1
CASTAGAGPDNEQFF
>TRBD2|TRBV5-5|.|TRBJ2-7
CASRGGVAGVYEQYF
>.|TRBV25-1|.|TRBJ2-7
CASSLIAEGYEQYF
>.|TRBV27|.|TRBJ2-7
CASSLRPPGLPYEQYF
>.|TRBV28|few|TRBJ2-1
CASSLTSVGEQFF
>TRBD2|TRBV5-1|.|TRBJ2-1
CASSISLAGDGEQFF
>.|TRBV30|once|TRBJ2-4
CAWSPPSDLTNIQYF
>.|TRBV28|.|TRBJ2-5
CASSLPQHQETQYF
>TRBD1|TRBV4-1|.|TRBJ1-2
CASSQDLGTGSRYTF
>.|TRBV25-1|.|TRBJ1-1
CASSEYTPGTNTEAFF
>TRBD1|TRBV10-2|.|TRBJ2-7
CASRLTGGNYEQYF
>.|TRBV11-2|.|TRBJ1-1
CASSVKTSLNTEAFF
>TRBD2|TRBV27|.|TRBJ2-4
CASSLYSNPGSGGNIQYF
>.|TRBV5-1|few|TRBJ2-2
CASSLMTTGELFF
>.|TRBV19|few|TRBJ1-2
CASSRSQFSFGYTF
>.|TRBV4-1|.|TRBJ2-3
CASSHPTGGNTDTQYF
>TRBD2|TRBV27|.|TRBJ2-7
CASSPRRVAGAYEQYF
>TRBD1|TRBV28|.|TRBJ1-2
CASRIGGGNPYGYTF
>.|TRBV9|once|TRBJ1-4
CASSGTENEKLFF
>.|TRBV28|.|TRBJ1-4
CASTSQFGVTNEKLFF
>TRBD2|TRBV28|.|TRBJ2-3
CASSFWGTSGRSDTQYF
>TRBD1|TRBV15|.|TRBJ2-7
CAVSPGTGNRHEQYF
>TRBD2|TRBV7-2|.|TRBJ2-1
CASSLYTGGGIEQFF
>TRBD1|TRBV28|.|TRBJ1-2
CASSSSGTGEGYGYTF
>TRBD2|TRBV6-6|.|TRBJ2-7
CASTGTSGIYEQYF
>.|TRBV28|many|TRBJ1-5
CASSFPIDRLNQPQHF
>.|TRBV18|.|TRBJ2-3
CASSRDLSSTDTQYF
>.|TRBV14|.|TRBJ2-7
CASSQGPHYEQYF
>TRBD2|TRBV2|.|TRBJ2-3
CASRPLAGGSTDTQYF
>TRBD2|TRBV6-5|few|TRBJ2-7
CASSKGTSGTYEQYF
>TRBD1|TRBV6-5|.|TRBJ2-7
CASSYSRDRGYEQYF
>.|TRBV7-2|.|TRBJ2-5
CASSLGGGGETQYF